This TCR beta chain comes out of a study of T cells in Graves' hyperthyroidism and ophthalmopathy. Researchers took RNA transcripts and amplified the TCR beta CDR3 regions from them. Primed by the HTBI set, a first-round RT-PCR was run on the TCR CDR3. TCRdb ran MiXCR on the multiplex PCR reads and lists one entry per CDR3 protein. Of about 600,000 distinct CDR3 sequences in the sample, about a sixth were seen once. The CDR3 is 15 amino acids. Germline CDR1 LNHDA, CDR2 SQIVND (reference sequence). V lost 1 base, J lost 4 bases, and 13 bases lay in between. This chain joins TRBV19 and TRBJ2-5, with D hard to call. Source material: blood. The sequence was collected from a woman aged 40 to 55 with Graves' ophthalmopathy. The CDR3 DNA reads TGTGCCAGTAGTATAGGCAAAGGGTTTACAGAGACCCAGTACTTC. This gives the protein CASSIGKGFTETQYF.